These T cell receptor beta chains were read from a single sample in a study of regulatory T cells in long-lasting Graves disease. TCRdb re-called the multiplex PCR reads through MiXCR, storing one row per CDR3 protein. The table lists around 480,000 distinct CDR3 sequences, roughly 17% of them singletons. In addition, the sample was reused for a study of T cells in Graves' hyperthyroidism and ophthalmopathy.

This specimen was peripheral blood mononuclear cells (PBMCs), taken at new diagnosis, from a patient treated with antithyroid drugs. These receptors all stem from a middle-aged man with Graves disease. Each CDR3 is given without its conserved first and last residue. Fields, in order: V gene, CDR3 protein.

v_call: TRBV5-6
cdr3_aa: ASSLARGNEQY

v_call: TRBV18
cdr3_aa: ASSSTAGGSTDTQY

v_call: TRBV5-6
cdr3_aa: ASSLNLGSYNEQF

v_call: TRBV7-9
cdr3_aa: ASSFDRGDGNTIY

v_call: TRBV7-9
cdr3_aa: ASGSWTALTSGSLRTGELF

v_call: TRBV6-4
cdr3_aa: ASTKGGPSYEQY

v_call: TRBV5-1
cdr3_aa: ASSRDPLGGVVDTQY

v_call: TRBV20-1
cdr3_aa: SARGTGDDTPGNTIY

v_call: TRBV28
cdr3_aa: ASSPHGDQPQH

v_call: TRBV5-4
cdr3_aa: ASSSDRTGGPTGGLF

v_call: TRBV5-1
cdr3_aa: ASSLDGRADNEQF

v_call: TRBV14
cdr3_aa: ASSSELRSSYNEQF

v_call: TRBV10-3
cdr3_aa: AISEGLGETQY

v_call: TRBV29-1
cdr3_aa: SVDYTRDRTIAKNIQY

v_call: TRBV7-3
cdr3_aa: ASSLTGTSGRAGAGELF

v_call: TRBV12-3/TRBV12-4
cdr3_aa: ASSYGLAGTDSYNEQF

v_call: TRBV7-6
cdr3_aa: ASSLNPGTGGFTGELF

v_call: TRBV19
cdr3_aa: ARTLQGPPYNEQF

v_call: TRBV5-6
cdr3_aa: ASSAPGREFSEAF

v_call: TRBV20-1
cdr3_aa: SASPAGIVRNQPQH